Each of the 24 T cell receptor beta chains below was sequenced from the same sample in a study of cytomegalovirus exposure and HLA in healthy donors. Researchers ran the PCR with 60 Vbeta and 13 Jbeta primers. The data were produced by immunoSEQ multiplex PCR, yet TCRdb's version contains in-frame clones alone and is incomplete. Among 160,000 or so clones listed, around 80% were seen once. Sequencing was done on a sample of PBMCs. Receptors originate from a middle-aged man in good health and CMV-seronegative.

This chain connects TRBV5-1 to TRBJ2-5; 8 nucleotides align to TRBD1. Germline assignment: CDR1 SGHRS and CDR2 YFSETQ. This CDR3 has 14 residues. J was trimmed by 1 base and V by 4 bases; bases with no gene match: 3. Here the CDR3 reads CASSVQGAQETQYF. Written as DNA, the CDR3 is TGCGCCAGCAGCGTCCAGGGGGCCCAAGAGACCCAGTACTTC.

The V gene is TRBV7-2, the J gene TRBJ2-7; 7 nucleotides match TRBD1. The CDR3 contains 14 residues. Germline V lookup: CDR1 SGHTA, CDR2 FQGNSA. Losses at the gene ends were 5 bases for V and 3 bases for J; bases not matched to a gene: 7. CDR3 amino acids: CASSPGTVNYEQYF. CDR3 bases: TGTGCCAGCAGCCCAGGGACAGTTAACTACGAGCAGTACTTC.

The rearrangement links TRBV18 to TRBJ1-1; 9 positions agree with TRBD1. J gave up 4 bases and V 4 bases, and 7 bases lay outside the gene matches. The CDR3 loop spans 15 amino acids. The V gene's germline CDR1 is KGHSH and CDR2 LQKENI. The CDR3 coding sequence is TGTGCCAGCTCACAGGACAGGGGAACAAGCACTGAAGCTTTCTTT. It codes for CASSQDRGTSTEAFF.

This chain uses TRBV7-9 with TRBJ2-3; 9 positions match TRBD2. Germline values: CDR1 SEHNR, CDR2 FQNEAQ (reference sequence). There are 18 residues in the CDR3. V gave up 3 bases and J gave up 1 base; unmatched junction bases: 11. The CDR3 here is CASSFGRGGSAGTDTQYF. CDR3 sequence (DNA): TGTGCCAGCAGCTTTGGGCGGGGGGGCTCAGCGGGCACAGATACGCAGTATTTT.

V is TRBV6-6 and J is TRBJ2-2; 9 bases fit TRBD1. From germline, CDR1 is MNHNY and CDR2 SVGAGI (reference sequence). CDR3 length equals 14 residues. After removal of 7 bases from V and 5 bases from J, the junction contained 5 bases not matched to a gene. The CDR3 DNA reads as TGTGCCAGCAAGAGGACAGGGGAAACCGGGGAGCTGTTTTTT. It yields the protein CASKRTGETGELFF.

CDR3: CASSRLGTPNYGYTF. As DNA, the CDR3 is TGTGCCAGCAGCCGTCTCGGGACACCAAACTATGGCTACACCTTC. This chain uses TRBV6-1 with TRBJ1-2; maybe TRBD1 (6 bases). The CDR3 spans 15 residues. The germline V gene encodes CDR1 MNHNS and CDR2 SASEGT. The ends were cut back, 6 bases at V and 2 bases at J, with 16 bases in the middle.

The V and J genes are TRBV5-1 and TRBJ2-1, with 9 bases aligning to TRBD1. Per germline, CDR1 SGHRS and CDR2 YFSETQ. The CDR3 consists of 11 residues. V trimming: 5 bases; J trimming: 9 bases; junction bases outside the gene matches: 0. The CDR3 DNA reads TGCGCCAGCAGGACAGGGGGTGAGCAGTTCTTC. Its translation: CASRTGGEQFF. The whole variable domain, filled in from reference TRBV5-1 and TRBJ2-1, reads KAGVTQTPRYLIKTRGQQVTLSCSPISGHRSVSWYQQTPGQGLQFLFEYFSETQRNKGNFPGRFSGRQFSNSRSEMNVSTLELGDSALYLCASRTGGEQFFGPGTRLTVL.

The chain combines TRBV2 with TRBJ1-5, with D possibly being TRBD1 (5 bases). Germline lookup yields CDR1 SNHLY and CDR2 FYNNEI. CDR3 length: 15 amino acids. The V end was cut by 5 bases, the J end by 4 bases, with 15 bases between. The CDR3 DNA reads TGTGCCAGCAGTAGTGATGCGGGGGGTAATCAGCCCCAGCATTTT. Amino acid sequence: CASSSDAGGNQPQHF. The whole variable domain, remainder taken from reference TRBV2 and TRBJ1-5, is EPEVTQTPSHQVTQMGQEVILRCVPISNHLYFYWYRQILGQKVEFLVSFYNNEISEKSEIFDDQFSVERPDGSNFTLKIRSTKLEDSAMYFCASSSDAGGNQPQHFGDGTRLSIL.

The count of this clone is one. The V gene is TRBV7-2, the J gene TRBJ1-4, with a tentative D call TRBD1 (6 bases). V lost 5 bases, J lost 6 bases, and 16 bases lay in between. The germline gives CDR1 SGHTA, CDR2 FQGNSA. This CDR3 is 15 amino acids long. The CDR3 DNA follows: TGTGCCAGCAGCCCAACAGGGACCGGGGATGAAAAACTGTTTTTT. It specifies CASSPTGTGDEKLFF.

This clone was recorded once. The chain has TRBV7-8 and TRBJ2-7; 7 nucleotides line up with TRBD1. The length of the CDR3 is 16 residues. With V trimmed by 2 bases and J by 5 bases, 12 bases remained unmatched. The germline CDR1 and CDR2 sequences are SGHVS and FQNEAQ. This CDR3 is CASSLLSATGQNEQYF. CDR3 sequence (DNA): TGTGCCAGCAGCTTACTCTCCGCGACAGGGCAAAACGAGCAGTACTTC.

V gene TRBV25-1 combines with J gene TRBJ2-6, with a possible D match to TRBD2 (6 bases). Trimming pared 5 bases from V and 4 bases from J, leaving 18 bases between. From germline, CDR1 is MGHDK and CDR2 SYGVNS. The CDR3 runs to 17 residues. DNA for the CDR3: TGTGCCAGCAGTACTGGAGGGAGATCGCAAGGGGCCAACGTCCTGACTTTC. This encodes CASSTGGRSQGANVLTF.

The chain links TRBV7-9 to TRBJ2-5, with TRBD2 identical over 7 bases. CDR3 length: 14 amino acids. CDR1 is SEHNR and CDR2 is FQNEAQ in the germline V gene (reference sequence). Trimming at V came to 7 bases and at J to 3 bases, leaving 8 bases not matched to a gene. The CDR3 bases are TGTGCCAGCATCGGGGGACTATCAGAAGAGACCCAGTACTTC. This sequence encodes CASIGGLSEETQYF.

This clone occurred once. The CDR3 DNA is TGTGCCACCAGCAGAGATTGGGGCGGGAGTAGGAACGAGCAGTACTTC. It codes for CATSRDWGGSRNEQYF. The J gene is TRBJ2-7, the V gene TRBV15; TRBD2 matches 7 bases. Germline V gene lookup returns CDR1 LNHNV and CDR2 YYDKDF (reference sequence). The CDR3 is 16 amino acids. The ends lost 0 bases at V and 5 bases at J; junction bases unmatched: 10.

This clone has only a few counts. The rearrangement links TRBV19 to TRBJ2-6; possible D gene TRBD1, 7 bases. Between the trimmed V and J ends, which lost 3 bases and 0 bases, there was a span of 12 bases. The CDR3 spans 17 residues. Germline V gives CDR1 LNHDA, CDR2 SQIVND (reference sequence). CDR3 amino acids: CASSMPGGFSGANVLTF. In DNA form, the CDR3 reads TGTGCCAGTAGTATGCCAGGGGGGTTCTCTGGGGCCAACGTCCTGACTTTC.

The V call is TRBV5-6, the J call TRBJ2-3; TRBD1 agrees at 7 bases. The germline gives CDR1 SGHDT, CDR2 YYEEEE. V shed 4 bases, J shed 4 bases, and the junction held 9 bases outside the gene matches. This CDR3 is 15 amino acids long. Here the CDR3 DNA reads TGTGCCAGCAGCCTTCGAGACAGGGTGCCAGATACGCAGTATTTT. It encodes CASSLRDRVPDTQYF.

The rearrangement links TRBV12-5 to TRBJ1-2, with D uncertain. V lost 6 bases and J lost 4, with 21 bases in between. This CDR3 spans 16 amino acids. Germline assignment: CDR1 LGHNT and CDR2 FRNRAP. CDR3 sequence (DNA): TGTGCTAGTGGCCCAGGTCGGGGAGGACTCAGCTATGGCTACACCTTC. Translating it yields CASGPGRGGLSYGYTF.

The J gene is TRBJ2-1, the V gene TRBV9, with D possibly TRBD2 on 8 matching bases. Trimming shortened V by 3 bases and J by 0 bases, and 16 bases separated the two germline ends. The germline V gene has CDR1 SGDLS and CDR2 YYNGEE. CDR3 length equals 17 residues. The CDR3, as DNA: TGTGCCAGCAGCGACGATAGCGGGGACAGCTCCTACAATGAGCAGTTCTTC. Translation gives CASSDDSGDSSYNEQFF.

This chain uses TRBV29-1 with TRBJ2-1, with 13 nucleotides matching TRBD2. The V gene end was trimmed by 7 bases and the J gene end by 7 bases; junction bases not matched to a gene: 4. Looked up from germline, CDR1 is SQVTM and CDR2 is ANQGSEA. This CDR3 has 13 residues. The CDR3 bases are TGCAGCGGGGCGGGACTAGCGGGAAATGAGCAGTTCTTC. It translates to CSGAGLAGNEQFF.

This rearrangement joins TRBV7-6 to TRBJ2-3; D might be TRBD1 (6 bases). V lost 7 bases and J 0 bases, leaving 14 bases between the germline ends. The CDR3 consists of 15 residues. Germline assignment: CDR1 SGHVS and CDR2 FNYEAQ. CDR3 in DNA: TGTGCCAGCAAGGAAGGGACAACTAGCACAGATACGCAGTATTTT. This translates into CASKEGTTSTDTQYF.

This chain uses TRBV7-9 with TRBJ1-2; 7 bases are a match to TRBD1. CDR1 is SEHNR and CDR2 is FQNEAQ in the germline V gene (reference sequence). Unmatched junction bases numbered 7, after V lost 6 bases and J lost 6 bases. The CDR3 spans 13 residues. The DNA of the CDR3 is TGTGCCAGCAGTCTCACAGGGGAAGATGGCTACACCTTC. Translated, it gives CASSLTGEDGYTF.

This clone was recorded once. The chain is built from TRBV7-9 and TRBJ2-1; 8 nucleotides align to TRBD2. CDR1 SEHNR and CDR2 FQNEAQ come from the germline V gene (reference sequence). There are 16 residues in the CDR3. V was clipped by 6 bases and J by 1 base; unmatched bases: 8. This chain's CDR3 is CASSQSGGLSYNEQFF. DNA for the CDR3: TGTGCCAGCAGTCAAAGCGGGGGACTATCCTACAATGAGCAGTTCTTC.

The gene calls are TRBV18 and TRBJ2-6; 8 bases agree with TRBD1. Germline values: CDR1 KGHSH, CDR2 LQKENI. There are 17 residues in the CDR3. Trimming at V came to 2 bases and at J to 0 bases, leaving 3 bases not matched to a gene. The DNA for the CDR3 is TGTGCCAGCTCACCAAGACAGGGGAACTCTGGGGCCAACGTCCTGACTTTC. Translating gives CASSPRQGNSGANVLTF.

The genes are TRBV19 and TRBJ1-1; TRBD1 aligns across 11 bases. V shed 4 bases and J 4 bases; nucleotides not matched to a gene: 8. Germline V gene sequence: CDR1 LNHDA, CDR2 SQIVND (reference sequence). The CDR3 is made up of 16 amino acids. The CDR3 loop is CASSKGQGVAGTEAFF. The CDR3 bases are TGTGCCAGTAGTAAGGGACAGGGGGTTGCGGGCACTGAAGCTTTCTTT.

A word on this clone: The sample holds other DNA sequences that translate to the same CDR3. V and J are TRBV19 and TRBJ2-7; perhaps TRBD1 as D (5 bases). The CDR3 length is 13 residues. The ends were cut back, 1 base at V and 3 bases at J, with 7 bases in the middle. CDR1 and CDR2 from the germline V gene are LNHDA and SQIVND (reference sequence). CDR3 nucleotide sequence: TGTGCCAGTAGTATAGGCAGGGACTACGAGCAGTACTTC. Amino acids: CASSIGRDYEQYF.